Each of the 27 T cell receptor beta chains below was sequenced from the same sample in a study of technical replicates of blood from a handful of donors. Repertoires were generated with immunoSEQ multiplex PCR, while TCRdb's copy carries only in-frame clones and drops some. The repertoire has around 80,000 clones, around 94% of them found once; the top ten carry 0.3% to 0.45%. Input material: T cells isolated from PBMCs. These receptors were taken from a human donor in good health.

This chain links TRBV25-1 with TRBJ2-3, with D maybe TRBD2 (6 bases). This CDR3 region has 14 residues. CDR1 and CDR2 from the germline V gene are MGHDK and SYGVNS. V was pared by 6 bases and J by 4 bases, with 14 bases between. CDR3 region: CASSGAGTADTQYF. In DNA form, the CDR3 reads TGTGCCAGCAGCGGGGCAGGGACTGCAGATACGCAGTATTTT.

V is TRBV10-1 and J is TRBJ2-7; D possibly corresponds to TRBD1 (6 bases). Trimming left V 7 bases short and J 3 bases short, with 16 bases between. This CDR3 spans 14 amino acids. Per germline, CDR1 WNHNN and CDR2 SYGVQD (reference sequence). This CDR3 reads CASNTGHHFYEQYF. The CDR3 nucleotides are TGCGCCAGCAATACGGGACACCACTTCTACGAGCAGTACTTC.

The chain joins TRBV5-1 to TRBJ2-2; 8 bases match TRBD2. From germline, CDR1 is SGHRS and CDR2 YFSETQ. Germline trimming cut 0 bases from V and 5 bases from J; bases unmatched to any gene: 3. The CDR3 is 15 amino acids. In DNA form, the CDR3 reads TGCGCCAGCAGCTTGGCGGTAGCGGGGACCGGGGAGCTGTTTTTT. This encodes CASSLAVAGTGELFF.

CDR3 bases: TGTGCCAGCAGTTTGGCTAGTATGGAGACCCAGTACTTC. The encoded protein is CASSLASMETQYF. J is TRBJ2-5 and V is TRBV27; D is uncertain. CDR3 size: 13 residues. Germline CDR1 and CDR2: MNHEY and SMNVEV (reference sequence). The V end was cut by 3 bases, the J end by 5 bases, with 10 bases between.

The chain couples TRBV28 to TRBJ2-3; D remains ambiguous. V lost 0 bases and J lost 4, with 5 bases in between. Germline lookup yields CDR1 MDHEN and CDR2 SYDVKM. The CDR3 totals 13 residues. The DNA of the CDR3 is TGTGCCAGCAGTTTATGGACTTCAGATACGCAGTATTTT. Its protein is CASSLWTSDTQYF. Supplemented by reference TRBV28 and TRBJ2-3, the full variable domain reads DVKVTQSSRYLVKRTGEKVFLECVQDMDHENMFWYRQDPGLGLRLIYFSYDVKMKEKGDIPEGYSVSREKKERFSLILESASTNQTSMYLCASSLWTSDTQYFGPGTRLTVL.

As concerns this clone: A read error may produce the germline difference seen at one junction end. V usage is TRBV5-6 and J usage is TRBJ2-7, with TRBD2 matching 8 bases. This CDR3 comprises 14 residues. CDR1 and CDR2 from the germline V gene are SGHDT and YYEEEE. CDR3 sequence reads: CASSLFSRGPGGGF. CDR3 nucleotide sequence: TGTGCCAGCAGCTTGTTTTCGCGCGGACCGGGAGGGGGTTTC.

The V and J genes are TRBV27 and TRBJ1-5; maybe TRBD1 (5 bases). Looked up from germline, CDR1 is MNHEY and CDR2 is SMNVEV (reference sequence). With 8 bases removed from V and 3 bases from J, the gap between germline ends came to 14 bases. This CDR3 is built from 14 residues. In DNA form, the CDR3 reads TGTGCCAGCGCGGGGGTTGGGCTCAATCAGCCCCAGCATTTT. This codes for CASAGVGLNQPQHF.

The chain couples TRBV29-1 to TRBJ1-1; unclear D gene. Germline loops: CDR1 SQVTM, CDR2 ANQGSEA. Trimming cost V 7 bases and J 2 bases, with 17 bases left between them. The CDR3 covers 14 residues. The CDR3 DNA sequence: TGCAGCGACCTAGTCGACGGAGACAACACTGAAGCTTTCTTT. Translating it yields CSDLVDGDNTEAFF.

This rearrangement joins TRBV10-3 to TRBJ1-5, with D perhaps TRBD1 (5 bases). Trimming cost V 3 bases and J 7 bases, with 10 bases left between them. CDR1 is ENHRY, CDR2 SYGVKD, per germline. The CDR3 covers 13 residues. CDR3 sequence: CAISDGGNQPQHF. In DNA form, the CDR3 reads TGTGCCATCAGTGACGGGGGTAACCAGCCCCAGCATTTT.

The chain joins TRBV13 to TRBJ2-7; 9 nucleotides align to TRBD1. Germline V gene sequence: CDR1 PRHDT, CDR2 FYEKMQ (reference sequence). The CDR3 spans 15 residues. Trimming at V came to 7 bases and at J to 7 bases, leaving 14 bases not matched to a gene. CDR3 sequence reads: CASTGFGTGSLEQYF. The DNA for the CDR3 is TGTGCCAGCACAGGATTTGGGACAGGGTCCTTAGAGCAGTACTTC.

The chain has TRBV27 and TRBJ1-5; D uncertain. The CDR3 runs 17 residues. Trimming removed 7 bases from V and 7 bases from J, with 26 bases in between. The germline CDR1 and CDR2 sequences are MNHEY and SMNVEV (reference sequence). The DNA of the CDR3 is TGTGCCAGCAAGGTATACGGGGTCGGGAGATTAGACCAGCCCCAGCATTTT. Amino acids: CASKVYGVGRLDQPQHF.

This chain links TRBV19 with TRBJ2-5, with 7 bases aligning to TRBD1. Per germline, CDR1 LNHDA and CDR2 SQIVND (reference sequence). The CDR3 sequence is 15 residues long. V gave up 5 bases and J gave up 5 bases; unmatched junction bases: 11. The CDR3 DNA sequence: TGTGCCAGTAGTTCACCACGGACAGGCCCCGAGACCCAGTACTTC. Amino acids: CASSSPRTGPETQYF.

The chain has TRBV27 and TRBJ2-7; D is uncertain. The length of the CDR3 is 15 residues. Germline V gene data show CDR1 as MNHEY and CDR2 as SMNVEV (reference sequence). V was pared by 5 bases and J by 2 bases, with 16 bases between. The CDR3 sequence: CASSNPSKLAYEQYF. As DNA, the CDR3 is TGTGCCAGCAGTAACCCTTCTAAACTCGCCTACGAGCAGTACTTC.

This chain uses TRBV28 with TRBJ1-2; D is undetermined. The CDR3 totals 14 residues. V was clipped by 5 bases and J by 4 bases, with 14 bases between them. Germline V CDR1 and CDR2: MDHEN, SYDVKM. CDR3 in amino acids: CASSPQTSPYGYTF. In DNA form, the CDR3 reads TGTGCCAGCAGTCCACAAACCTCCCCCTATGGCTACACCTTC.

DNA for the CDR3: TGTGCCACCAGCGGTAGACTAGCGCAAGAGACCCAGTACTTC. Its protein is CATSGRLAQETQYF. The chain links TRBV15 to TRBJ2-5; 8 bases are a match to TRBD2. This CDR3 comprises 14 residues. The trim removed 5 bases at V and 2 bases at J, leaving 4 bases unmatched. Germline CDR1 reads LNHNV; CDR2 reads YYDKDF (reference sequence).

V and J are TRBV11-3 and TRBJ2-7; TRBD2 aligns across 8 bases. CDR3 length equals 14 residues. Trimming took 0 bases from V and 3 from J; bases not matched to a gene: 1. Per germline, CDR1 SGHNT and CDR2 YENEEA. CDR3 DNA sequence: TGTGCCAGCAGCTTAGAAGCGGGAGACTACGAGCAGTACTTC. It codes for CASSLEAGDYEQYF. Using reference TRBV11-3 and TRBJ2-7 for the parts outside the CDR3, the full variable domain is EAGVVQSPRYKIIEKKQPVAFWCNPISGHNTLYWYLQNLGQGPELLIRYENEEAVDDSQLPKDRFSAERLKGVDSTLKIQPAELGDSAVYLCASSLEAGDYEQYFGPGTRLTVT.

V and J are TRBV4-3 and TRBJ2-7, with 11 bases aligning to TRBD2. This CDR3 comprises 15 residues. Germline V gene data show CDR1 as LGHNA and CDR2 as YSLEER. After removal of 1 base from V and 2 bases from J, the junction contained 1 base not matched to a gene. This CDR3 reads CASSQGLAGTYEQYF. The CDR3 DNA follows: TGCGCCAGCAGCCAAGGACTAGCGGGAACCTACGAGCAGTACTTC.

This rearrangement joins TRBV7-2 to TRBJ1-4; 9 nucleotides line up with TRBD1. V shed 5 bases, J shed 1 base, and the junction held 14 bases outside the gene matches. The CDR3 covers 19 residues. CDR1 is SGHTA and CDR2 is FQGNSA in the germline V gene. CDR3 region: CASSINRDRVGLTNEKLFF. CDR3 nucleotide sequence: TGTGCCAGCAGCATTAATCGGGACAGGGTAGGCTTAACTAATGAAAAACTGTTTTTT.

V is TRBV14 and J is TRBJ2-7, with unresolved D. The V and J ends lost 3 bases and 3 bases respectively, with 9 bases between them. The CDR3 is 13 amino acids. Germline V gives CDR1 SGHDN, CDR2 FVKESK. CDR3 in amino acids: CASSQRYLYEQYF. The CDR3 nucleotides read TGTGCCAGCAGCCAGAGGTACCTCTACGAGCAGTACTTC.

This chain joins TRBV9 and TRBJ1-4; D is unresolved. The V and J ends lost 4 bases and 0 bases respectively, with 19 bases between them. The CDR3 contains 18 residues. Germline CDR1 reads SGDLS; CDR2 reads YYNGEE. DNA for the CDR3: TGTGCCAGCAGCCTGAATACGAATACTTACTCAACTAATGAAAAACTGTTTTTT. Its translation: CASSLNTNTYSTNEKLFF.

This clone turned up a few times. V usage is TRBV4-1 and J usage is TRBJ1-5, with no clear D. CDR1 and CDR2 from the germline V gene are MGHRA and YSYEKL. This CDR3 has 14 residues. V shed 2 bases and J shed 5 bases, with 10 bases lying between them. For the CDR3, the DNA is TGCGCCAGCAGCCAATTTGATCGGGATCAGCCCCAGCATTTT. It encodes CASSQFDRDQPQHF.

The chain couples TRBV7-3 to TRBJ1-4; no clear D gene. The germline V gene encodes CDR1 SGHTA and CDR2 FQGTGA. The V gene lost 0 bases and the J gene lost 8 bases, with 10 bases spanning the gap. This CDR3 contains 14 residues. The CDR3 DNA is TGTGCCAGCAGCTTAACGGCCGTTTCGGAAAAACTGTTTTTT. Translated: CASSLTAVSEKLFF.

This clone was recorded only once. This rearrangement joins TRBV7-2 to TRBJ1-2; D not certain. Germline CDR1 is SGHTA and CDR2 is FQGNSA. V shed 4 bases and J shed 2 bases, with 8 bases lying between them. The CDR3 extends over 13 amino acids. CDR3 sequence (DNA): TGTGCCAGCAGCTCCCATTCCAACTATGGCTACACCTTC. As protein: CASSSHSNYGYTF.

The gene calls are TRBV23-1 and TRBJ1-5, with 7 bases lining up with TRBD1. TRBV23-1 is placed among ORFs of uncertain function. V was clipped by 4 bases and J by 0 bases; unmatched bases: 9. This CDR3 contains 17 residues. DNA for the CDR3: TGCGCCAGCAGTCTCGGGACAGAAATCTATAGCAATCAGCCCCAGCATTTT. Protein product: CASSLGTEIYSNQPQHF.

The chain employs TRBV7-2 and TRBJ2-7; 8 nucleotides agree with TRBD2. The germline gives CDR1 SGHTA, CDR2 FQGNSA. Losses at the gene ends were 4 bases for V and 2 bases for J; bases not matched to a gene: 4. The CDR3 is made up of 14 amino acids. CDR3 DNA sequence: TGTGCCAGCAGCTATCTGACTAGCGCCTACGAGCAGTACTTC. It encodes CASSYLTSAYEQYF.

V and J are TRBV18 and TRBJ2-7; D is undetermined. Trimming shortened V by 3 bases and J by 3 bases, and 12 bases separated the two germline ends. This CDR3 is built from 14 residues. Germline CDR1 KGHSH, CDR2 LQKENI. The CDR3 coding sequence is TGTGCCAGCTCACCTGGGCAGGTTGGCTACGAGCAGTACTTC. Its translation: CASSPGQVGYEQYF.

The chain links TRBV28 to TRBJ2-3; possible D gene TRBD2, 6 bases. This CDR3 is built from 14 residues. CDR1 and CDR2 from the germline V gene are MDHEN and SYDVKM. V lost 7 bases and J lost 8, with 19 bases in between. DNA of the CDR3: TGTGCCAGCACTCTAAGGGGAGCGGGTCGTACGCAGTATTTT. Protein product: CASTLRGAGRTQYF.